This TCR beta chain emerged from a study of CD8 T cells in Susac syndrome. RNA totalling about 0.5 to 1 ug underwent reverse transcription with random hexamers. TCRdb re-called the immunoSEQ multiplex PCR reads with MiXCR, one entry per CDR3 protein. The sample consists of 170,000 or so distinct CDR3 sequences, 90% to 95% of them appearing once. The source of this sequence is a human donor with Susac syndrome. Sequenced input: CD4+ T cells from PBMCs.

CDR3 sequence reads: CASSKGAGYQETQYF. The CDR3 region has the DNA TGTGCCAGCAGCAAAGGGGCAGGGTACCAAGAGACCCAGTACTTC. The chain uses TRBV7-8 and TRBJ2-5; D may be TRBD1 (5 bases). Germline lookup yields CDR1 SGHVS and CDR2 FQNEAQ. V was clipped by 5 bases and J by 0 bases, with 13 bases between them. The CDR3 loop spans 15 amino acids.